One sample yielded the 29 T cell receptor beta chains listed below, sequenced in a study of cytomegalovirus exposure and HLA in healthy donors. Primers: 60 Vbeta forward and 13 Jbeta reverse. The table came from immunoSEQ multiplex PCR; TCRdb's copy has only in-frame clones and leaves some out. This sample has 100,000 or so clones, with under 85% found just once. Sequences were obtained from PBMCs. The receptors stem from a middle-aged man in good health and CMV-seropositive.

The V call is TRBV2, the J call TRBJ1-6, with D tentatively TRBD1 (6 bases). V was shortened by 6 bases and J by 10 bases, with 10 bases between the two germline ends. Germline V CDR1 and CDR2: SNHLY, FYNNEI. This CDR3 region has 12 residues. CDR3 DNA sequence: TGTGCCAGCAGCGAGGGGGGGTCACCCCTCCACTTT. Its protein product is CASSEGGSPLHF.

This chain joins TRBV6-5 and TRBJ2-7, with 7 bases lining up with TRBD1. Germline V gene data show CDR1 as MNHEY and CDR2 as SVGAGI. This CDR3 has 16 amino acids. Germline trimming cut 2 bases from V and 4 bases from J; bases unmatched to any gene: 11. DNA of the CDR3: TGTGCCAGCAGTTACCCCCCCGGACAGGTGGCGTACGAGCAGTACTTC. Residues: CASSYPPGQVAYEQYF.

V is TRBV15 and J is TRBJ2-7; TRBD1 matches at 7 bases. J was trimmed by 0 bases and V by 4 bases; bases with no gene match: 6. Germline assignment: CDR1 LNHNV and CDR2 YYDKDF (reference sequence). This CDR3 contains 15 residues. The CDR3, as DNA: TGTGCCACCAGCACCGACAGGGATTACTCCTACGAGCAGTACTTC. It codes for CATSTDRDYSYEQYF.

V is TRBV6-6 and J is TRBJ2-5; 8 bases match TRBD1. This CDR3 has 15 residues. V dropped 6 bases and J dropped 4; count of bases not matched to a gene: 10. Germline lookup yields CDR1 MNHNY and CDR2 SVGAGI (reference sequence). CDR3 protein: CASSRTGGASETQYF. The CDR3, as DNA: TGTGCCAGCAGCCGCACAGGGGGAGCGTCAGAGACCCAGTACTTC.

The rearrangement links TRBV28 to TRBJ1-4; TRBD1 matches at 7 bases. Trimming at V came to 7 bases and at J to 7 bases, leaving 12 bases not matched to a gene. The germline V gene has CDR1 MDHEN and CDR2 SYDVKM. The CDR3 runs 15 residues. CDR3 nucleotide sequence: TGTGCCAGCAATGGGCGGAAGGGGGCGGTTGAAAAACTGTTTTTT. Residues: CASNGRKGAVEKLFF.

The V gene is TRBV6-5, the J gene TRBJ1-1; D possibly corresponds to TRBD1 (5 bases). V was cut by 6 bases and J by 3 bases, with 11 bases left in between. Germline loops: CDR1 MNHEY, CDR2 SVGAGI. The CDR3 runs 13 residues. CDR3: CASRNQGHTEAFF. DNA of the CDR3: TGTGCCAGCAGGAACCAGGGTCACACTGAAGCTTTCTTT.

The CDR3 coding sequence is TGTGCCAGCAGCCTTATCCTTTCCGGCTCTTTGTCGAGCGGGGGGGTCCCCTACGAGCAGTACTTC. Its protein product is CASSLILSGSLSSGGVPYEQYF. The chain has TRBV28 and TRBJ2-7; 10 nucleotides match TRBD2. The trim removed 6 bases at V and 2 bases at J, leaving 28 bases unmatched. From germline, CDR1 is MDHEN and CDR2 SYDVKM. The CDR3 consists of 22 residues.

The CDR3 loop is CASSYGGNQETQYF. The CDR3, as DNA: TGTGCCAGCAGTTACGGGGGGAATCAAGAGACCCAGTACTTC. The gene calls are TRBV6-6 and TRBJ2-5, with D possibly TRBD2 on 6 matching bases. The CDR3 has 14 amino acids. Germline loops: CDR1 MNHNY, CDR2 SVGAGI (reference sequence). Deletions cut 2 bases from V and 2 bases from J, with 9 bases between.

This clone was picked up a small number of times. The DNA for the CDR3 is TGTGCCAGCAGCCCGAGGGAGACTCGACCAGAGACCCAGTACTTC. This encodes CASSPRETRPETQYF. The V call is TRBV5-5, the J call TRBJ2-5; D may be TRBD2 (5 bases). The CDR3 has 15 residues. Looked up from germline, CDR1 is SGHKS and CDR2 is YYEKEE (reference sequence). The V and J ends lost 4 bases and 4 bases respectively, with 17 bases between them.

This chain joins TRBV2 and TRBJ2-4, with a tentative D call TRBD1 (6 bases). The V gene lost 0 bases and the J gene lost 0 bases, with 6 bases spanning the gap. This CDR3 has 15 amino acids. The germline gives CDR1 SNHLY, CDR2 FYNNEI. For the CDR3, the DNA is TGTGCCAGCAGTGAAGCGGGGGCAGCCAAAAACATTCAGTACTTC. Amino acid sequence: CASSEAGAAKNIQYF.

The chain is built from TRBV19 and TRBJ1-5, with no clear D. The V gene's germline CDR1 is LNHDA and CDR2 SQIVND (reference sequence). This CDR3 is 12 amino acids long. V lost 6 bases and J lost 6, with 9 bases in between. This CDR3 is CASSPGVQPQHF. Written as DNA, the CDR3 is TGTGCCAGTAGCCCGGGAGTTCAGCCCCAGCATTTT. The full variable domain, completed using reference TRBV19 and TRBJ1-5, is DGGITQSPKYLFRKEGQNVTLSCEQNLNHDAMYWYRQDPGQGLRLIYYSQIVNDFQKGDIAEGYSVSREKKESFPLTVTSAQKNPTAFYLCASSPGVQPQHFGDGTRLSIL.

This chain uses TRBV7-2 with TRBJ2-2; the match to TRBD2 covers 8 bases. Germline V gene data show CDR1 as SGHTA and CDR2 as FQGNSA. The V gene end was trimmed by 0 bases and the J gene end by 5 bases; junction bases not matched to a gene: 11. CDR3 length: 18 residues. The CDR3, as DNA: TGTGCCAGCAGCTTAGCGGGGTTCGGGGGGGCTCGAACCGGGGAGCTGTTTTTT. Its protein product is CASSLAGFGGARTGELFF.

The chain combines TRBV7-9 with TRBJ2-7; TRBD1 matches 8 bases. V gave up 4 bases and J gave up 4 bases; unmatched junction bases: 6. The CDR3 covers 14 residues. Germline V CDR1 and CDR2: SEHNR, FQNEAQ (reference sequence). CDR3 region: CASSSDRERYEQYF. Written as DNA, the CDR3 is TGTGCCAGCAGCTCGGACAGGGAAAGGTACGAGCAGTACTTC.

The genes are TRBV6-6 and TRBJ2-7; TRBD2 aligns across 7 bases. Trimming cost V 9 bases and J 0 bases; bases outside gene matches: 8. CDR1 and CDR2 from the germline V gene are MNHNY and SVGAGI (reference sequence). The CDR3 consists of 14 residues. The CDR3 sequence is CASEAGRSSYEQYF. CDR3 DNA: TGTGCCAGTGAAGCGGGGAGGAGCTCCTACGAGCAGTACTTC.

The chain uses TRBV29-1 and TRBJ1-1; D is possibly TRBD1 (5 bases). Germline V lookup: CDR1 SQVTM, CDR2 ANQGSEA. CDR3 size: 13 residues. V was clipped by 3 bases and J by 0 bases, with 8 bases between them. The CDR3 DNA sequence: TGCAGCGTTGACAGGGAGGTGAACACTGAAGCTTTCTTT. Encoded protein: CSVDREVNTEAFF.

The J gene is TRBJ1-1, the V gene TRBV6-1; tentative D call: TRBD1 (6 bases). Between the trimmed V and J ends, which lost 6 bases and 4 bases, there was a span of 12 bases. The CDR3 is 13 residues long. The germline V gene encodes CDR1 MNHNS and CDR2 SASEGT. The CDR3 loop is CASSRTDLTEAFF. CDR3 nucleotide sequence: TGTGCCAGCAGCAGGACAGACCTCACTGAAGCTTTCTTT.

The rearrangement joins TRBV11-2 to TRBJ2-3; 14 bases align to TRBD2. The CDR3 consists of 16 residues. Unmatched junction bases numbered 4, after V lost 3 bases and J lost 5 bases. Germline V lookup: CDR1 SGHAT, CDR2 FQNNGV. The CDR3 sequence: CASSLGLAGDRDTQYF. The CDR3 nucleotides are TGTGCCAGCAGCTTGGGACTAGCGGGGGACAGAGATACGCAGTATTTT.

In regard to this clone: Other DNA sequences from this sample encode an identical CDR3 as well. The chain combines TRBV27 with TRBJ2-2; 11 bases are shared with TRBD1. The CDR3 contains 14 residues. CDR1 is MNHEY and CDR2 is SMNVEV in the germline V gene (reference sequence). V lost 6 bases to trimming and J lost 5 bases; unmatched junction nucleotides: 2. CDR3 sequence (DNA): TGTGCCAGCAGGCGGGACAGGGGGACCGGGGAGCTGTTTTTT. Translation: CASRRDRGTGELFF.

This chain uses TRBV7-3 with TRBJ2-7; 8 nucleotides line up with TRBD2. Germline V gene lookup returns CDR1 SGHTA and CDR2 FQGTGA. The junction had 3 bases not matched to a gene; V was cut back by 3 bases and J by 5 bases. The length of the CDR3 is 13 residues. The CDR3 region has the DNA TGTGCCAGCAGCTTCCGGGGGGGCCACGAGCAGTACTTC. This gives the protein CASSFRGGHEQYF.

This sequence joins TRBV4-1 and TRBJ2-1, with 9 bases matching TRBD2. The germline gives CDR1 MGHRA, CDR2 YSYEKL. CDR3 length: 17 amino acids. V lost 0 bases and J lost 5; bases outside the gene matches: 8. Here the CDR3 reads CASSQEWRRGGNNEQFF. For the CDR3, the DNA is TGCGCCAGCAGCCAAGAATGGAGGCGGGGGGGCAACAATGAGCAGTTCTTC.

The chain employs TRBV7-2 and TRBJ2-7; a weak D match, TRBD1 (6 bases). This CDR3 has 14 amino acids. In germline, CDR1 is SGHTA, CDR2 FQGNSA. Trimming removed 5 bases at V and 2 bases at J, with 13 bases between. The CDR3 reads CASSLGHQTYEQYF. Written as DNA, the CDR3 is TGTGCCAGCAGCCTGGGACACCAAACCTACGAGCAGTACTTC.

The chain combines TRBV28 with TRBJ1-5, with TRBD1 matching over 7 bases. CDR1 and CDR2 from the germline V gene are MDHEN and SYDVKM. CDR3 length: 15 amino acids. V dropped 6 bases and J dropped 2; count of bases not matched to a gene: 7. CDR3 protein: CASSPQGVGNQPQHF. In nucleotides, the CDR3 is TGTGCCAGCAGCCCTCAGGGGGTTGGCAATCAGCCCCAGCATTTT. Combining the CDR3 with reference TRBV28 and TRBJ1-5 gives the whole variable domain DVKVTQSSRYLVKRTGEKVFLECVQDMDHENMFWYRQDPGLGLRLIYFSYDVKMKEKGDIPEGYSVSREKKERFSLILESASTNQTSMYLCASSPQGVGNQPQHFGDGTRLSIL.

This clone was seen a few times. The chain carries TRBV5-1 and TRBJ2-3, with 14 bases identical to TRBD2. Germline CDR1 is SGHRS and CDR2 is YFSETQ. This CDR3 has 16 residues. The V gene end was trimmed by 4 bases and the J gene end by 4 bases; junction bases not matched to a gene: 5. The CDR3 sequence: CASSPRTSGGSDTQYF. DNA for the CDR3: TGCGCCAGCAGCCCCAGGACTAGCGGGGGGTCAGATACGCAGTATTTT.

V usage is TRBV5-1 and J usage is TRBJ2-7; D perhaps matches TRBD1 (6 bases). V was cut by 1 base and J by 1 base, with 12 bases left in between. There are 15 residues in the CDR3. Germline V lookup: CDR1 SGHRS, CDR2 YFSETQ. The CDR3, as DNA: TGCGCCAGCAGCTTGACCGGGACACCTTCCTACGAGCAGTACTTC. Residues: CASSLTGTPSYEQYF. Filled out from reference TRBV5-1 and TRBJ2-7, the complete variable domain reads KAGVTQTPRYLIKTRGQQVTLSCSPISGHRSVSWYQQTPGQGLQFLFEYFSETQRNKGNFPGRFSGRQFSNSRSEMNVSTLELGDSALYLCASSLTGTPSYEQYFGPGTRLTVT.

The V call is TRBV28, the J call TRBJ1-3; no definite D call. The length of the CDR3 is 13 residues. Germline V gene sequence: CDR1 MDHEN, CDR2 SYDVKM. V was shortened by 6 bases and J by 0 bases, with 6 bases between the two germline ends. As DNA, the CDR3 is TGTGCCAGCAGACGGTTCTCTGGAAACACCATATATTTT. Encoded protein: CASRRFSGNTIYF.

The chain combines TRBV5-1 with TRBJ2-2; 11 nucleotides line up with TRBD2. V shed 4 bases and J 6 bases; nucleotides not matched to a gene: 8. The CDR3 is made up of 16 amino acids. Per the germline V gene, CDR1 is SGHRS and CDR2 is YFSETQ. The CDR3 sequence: CASSPLAGGPPGELFF. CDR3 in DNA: TGCGCCAGCAGCCCGCTAGCGGGGGGCCCCCCCGGGGAGCTGTTTTTT.

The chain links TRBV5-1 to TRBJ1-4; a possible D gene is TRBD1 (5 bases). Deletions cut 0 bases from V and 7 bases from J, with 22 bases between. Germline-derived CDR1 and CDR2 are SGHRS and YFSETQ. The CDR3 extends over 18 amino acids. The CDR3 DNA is TGCGCCAGCAGCTTGGTTGCGCAGGGAGGAAGCGGACGTGAAAAACTGTTTTTT. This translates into CASSLVAQGGSGREKLFF.

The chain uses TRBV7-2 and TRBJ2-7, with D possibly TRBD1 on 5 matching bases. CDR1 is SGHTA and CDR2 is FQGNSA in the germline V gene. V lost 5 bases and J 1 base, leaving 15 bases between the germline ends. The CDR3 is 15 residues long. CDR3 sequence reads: CASSPRAEGSYEQYF. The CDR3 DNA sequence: TGTGCCAGCAGCCCCAGGGCGGAAGGGTCCTACGAGCAGTACTTC.

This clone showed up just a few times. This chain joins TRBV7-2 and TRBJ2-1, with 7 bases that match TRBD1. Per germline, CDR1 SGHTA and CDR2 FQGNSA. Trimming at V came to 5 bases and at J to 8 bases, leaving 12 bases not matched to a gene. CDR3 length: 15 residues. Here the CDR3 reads CASSPDGRGRYEQFF. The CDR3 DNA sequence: TGTGCCAGCAGCCCCGACGGTAGGGGGCGGTATGAGCAGTTCTTC.